Given below is one T cell receptor (beta chain) in context. Its antigen is unidentified. Germline-derived CDR1 and CDR2 are SGDLS and YYNGEE. CDR3 length: 13 amino acids. This entry is derived from a study of monozygotic twins with inflammatory bowel disease. From roughly 4,000 ng of total RNA, each TCR library was prepared. Eight separate reactions per sample yielded the cDNA. TCRdb reprocessed the 5' RACE reads and reports one entry per CDR3 protein, with no DNA. This sample's table has under 350,000 distinct CDR3 sequences. Study-wide results and caveats: TCRbeta diversity (inverse Simpson) was lower in IBD patients than in healthy co-twins.

The chain combines TRBV9 with TRBJ2-5; TCRdb calls TRBD1, which cannot be checked without DNA. The source of this sequence is a human donor with ulcerative colitis or Crohn's disease, or a healthy co-twin of an affected twin (not recorded which). The sequenced sample consisted of blood. CDR3 region: CASSVQGRETQYF.